This TCR beta chain emerged from a study of T cells in severe cutaneous drug reactions (dated 2019 in TCRdb). Looking at the study overall: Between the early 2010s and the late 2010s, patients were recruited from Taiwan, Thailand and a European registry network. The libraries were made with iRepertoire multiplex PCR, and the authors referred to a comparison in which iRepertoire and 5' RACE methods, with or without UMI, captured abundant clonotypes to a similar degree. The study paired bulk TCR sequencing with single-cell sequencing, quantitative PCR validation, functional assays and transgenic mouse experiments. Assignment of the culprit drug relied on both the Naranjo algorithm and the ALDEN drug causality algorithm. Blister fluids/cells, PBMC and other biological samples were taken from patients in the acute stage or the recovery stage. Enrollment was limited to patients whose SJS/TEN or DRESS diagnosis was probable or definite according to RegiSCAR criteria.

For both bulk and single-cell sequencing, libraries were prepared with the iRepertoire multiplex PCR system and TCR subtype-specific primers. Multiplex PCR with primers aimed at the V, D and J gene regions produced the bulk TCR beta libraries. Approximately 85-500 ng of RNA per sample was used as input for bulk TCR library preparation. An Illumina MiSeq was used to sequence the bulk TCR beta amplicons. The published analysis was carried out like this. Sample misassignments and low-quality sequencing reads were removed through quality control steps. CDR3 was defined as the amino acids lying between the Y[YFLI]C motif of the V-gene and the [FW]GXGT motif of the J-segment. The IMGT database served as the reference for assigning TRBV and TRBJ genes and CDR3 clonotypes. For each sample, TRBV expression was normalized against the mean for the same gene in PBMC from fewer than 45 healthy donors. TCRdb reprocessed the reads, reporting each CDR3 protein sequence once and no DNA. The V and J calls, along with clone size, are taken from TCRdb and not from the paper's own processing. The table for this sample shows more than 5,500 distinct CDR3 sequences. The biggest ten clones account for around 30% of the sample.

What the study reported, not specific to this receptor: The authors noted that whether the public TCR generalizes to SJS/TEN caused by other drugs still needs further study. A public TCRbeta CDR3 was found in all seven CBZ-SJS/TEN blister samples (mean about 14%) but was undetectable or scarce in tolerant-control and healthy-donor PBMC. CBZ-SJS/TEN patients showed strongly increased TRBV12-4 usage, with averages of approximately 33% in blister cells and around 5% in PBMC.

Sequenced donors were patients with carbamazepine-induced Stevens-Johnson syndrome or toxic epidermal necrolysis (CBZ-SJS/TEN). Next-generation sequencing was used to profile the T cell receptor repertoires of patients with drug-induced severe cutaneous adverse reactions in a search for drug-specific clonotypes. RNA was isolated either from blister cells of skin lesions or from peripheral blood mononuclear cells. The CDR1 and CDR2 encoded by the germline V gene (reference sequence) are GTSNPN and SVGIG. From its cysteine to its phenylalanine, the CDR3 spans 13 amino acids. No DNA has been recorded. Judged by frequency, this clonotype is medium-sized (0.01 to 0.1%); no count was given. It has no known antigen specificity.

The sequenced sample was cells from a skin blister. The cell subset or site label for this specimen denotes: unsorted cells from skin lesion blisters. The V gene is TRBV30 and the J gene is TRBJ1-2; absent DNA, TCRdb's TRBD1 call cannot be checked. This receptor was identified in a human donor with toxic epidermal necrolysis, a severe cutaneous drug reaction. The encoded CDR3 is CAWIGAGKEGYTF.